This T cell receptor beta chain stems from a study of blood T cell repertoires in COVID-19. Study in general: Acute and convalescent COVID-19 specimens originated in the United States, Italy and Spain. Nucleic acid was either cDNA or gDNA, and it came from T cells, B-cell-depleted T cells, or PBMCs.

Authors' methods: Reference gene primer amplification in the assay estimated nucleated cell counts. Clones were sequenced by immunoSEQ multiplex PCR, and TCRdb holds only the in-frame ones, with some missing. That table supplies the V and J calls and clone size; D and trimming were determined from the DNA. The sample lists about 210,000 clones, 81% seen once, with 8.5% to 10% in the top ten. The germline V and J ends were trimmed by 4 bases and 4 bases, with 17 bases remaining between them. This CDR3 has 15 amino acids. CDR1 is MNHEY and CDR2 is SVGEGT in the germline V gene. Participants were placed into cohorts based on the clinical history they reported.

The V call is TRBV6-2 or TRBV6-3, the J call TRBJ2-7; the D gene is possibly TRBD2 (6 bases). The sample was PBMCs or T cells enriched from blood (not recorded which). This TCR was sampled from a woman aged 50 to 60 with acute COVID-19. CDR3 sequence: CASSSGRGATYEQYF. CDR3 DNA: TGTGCCAGCAGTTCAGGGCGCGGGGCAACTTACGAGCAGTACTTC.